A single sample is the source of the 24 T cell receptor beta chains below, sequenced in a study of human T cells and chemical hapten exposure (dated by TCRdb to about 2021). Library method: RACE. Reads for this sample came from a NextSeq 500. In TCRdb, the public reads were trimmed at Q25 with fastp and aligned with MiXCR, with productive beta chains retained. Rows are combined by CDR3 protein, so each entry shows the most common genes and DNA. For this sample there are 80,000 to 100,000 distinct CDR3 sequences; 7% to 10% appear just once. In total, the top ten clones hold about 2% of the sample. This specimen's time point label, interpreted: patch test 2, 6 weeks after DPC sensitization. Read against the paper, the sample's treatment or condition label means: therapeutic diphenylcyclopropenone sensitization with weekly scalp DPC. The material sequenced was whole blood, taken in connection with sensitization to the hapten diphenylcyclopropenone (DPC). The receptors were sampled from a woman in her 40s with alopecia areata. Some clones in this sample may be carry-over from other donors' samples.

The chain couples TRBV28 to TRBJ2-1; D is unresolved. The germline V and J ends were trimmed by 4 bases and 2 bases, with 9 bases remaining between them. The CDR3 runs 14 residues. CDR1 and CDR2 (germline): MDHEN, SYDVKM. The CDR3 region has the DNA TGTGCCAGCAGTTCAGCCTCCACCTACAATGAGCAGTTCTTC. It translates to CASSSASTYNEQFF.

The table lists this clonotype with a few counts. The chain employs TRBV20-1 and TRBJ2-5, with TRBD2 as a possible D gene (6 bases). CDR3 size: 14 residues. The V end was cut by 1 base, the J end by 1 base, with 10 bases between. Germline CDR1 is DFQATT and CDR2 is SNEGSKA (reference sequence). The CDR3 DNA follows: TGCAGTGCTAGAGGCTCACTAGCCCAAGAGACCCAGTACTTC. Its translation is CSARGSLAQETQYF.

This clonotype was recorded a few times. V and J are TRBV7-2 and TRBJ2-1, with 7 bases identical to TRBD1. Germline CDR1 reads SGHTA; CDR2 reads FQGNSA. The CDR3 has 13 residues. The ends lost 2 bases at V and 9 bases at J; junction bases unmatched: 4. The CDR3 coding sequence is TGTGCCAGCAGCTTAATAGGGGGCCTTGAGCAGTTCTTC. The encoded protein is CASSLIGGLEQFF.

This clonotype was counted ten times or more. The DNA for the CDR3 is TGCAGTGGCGTGACAGGGAACTATGGCTACACCTTC. This translates into CSGVTGNYGYTF. The chain links TRBV20-1 to TRBJ1-2, with 7 bases aligning to TRBD1. The CDR3 runs to 12 residues. CDR1 and CDR2 from the germline V gene are DFQATT and SNEGSKA (reference sequence). V lost 7 bases, J lost 2 bases, and 4 bases stayed unmatched.

This clonotype was detected only a few times. The genes are TRBV5-6 and TRBJ1-2, with TRBD1 matching 9 bases. The CDR3 length is 16 residues. Looked up from germline, CDR1 is SGHDT and CDR2 is YYEEEE. The V and J ends lost 7 bases and 3 bases, in that order; junction bases with no gene match: 13. The CDR3 reads CASPAMKQGADYGYTF. Written as DNA, the CDR3 is TGTGCCAGCCCCGCGATGAAACAGGGGGCAGACTATGGCTACACCTTC.

The chain combines TRBV6-6 with TRBJ2-7; 8 bases fit TRBD2. The J segment lost 2 bases and the V segment lost 6 bases, leaving 6 bases of the junction unmatched. This CDR3 is 14 amino acids long. Germline V gene lookup returns CDR1 MNHNY and CDR2 SVGAGI (reference sequence). CDR3 nucleotides: TGTGCCAGCAGGGTACGGGAGGGACCCTACGAGCAGTACTTC. Protein sequence: CASRVREGPYEQYF.

This clonotype has ten or more counts. This chain joins TRBV18 and TRBJ1-5; possible D gene TRBD1, 5 bases. The CDR3 totals 13 residues. Between the trimmed V and J ends, which lost 5 bases and 5 bases, there was a span of 10 bases. Germline CDR1 and CDR2: KGHSH and LQKENI. The CDR3 region is CASSSGSDQPQHF. CDR3 nucleotides: TGTGCCAGCTCATCAGGGTCCGATCAGCCCCAGCATTTT.

This clonotype has ten or more counts. CDR3 residues: CASSGGTGGNQPQHF. The CDR3 DNA reads TGTGCCAGCAGTGGGGGGACAGGGGGCAATCAGCCCCAGCATTTT. The chain carries TRBV2 and TRBJ1-5; 10 bases align to TRBD1. V lost 4 bases to trimming and J lost 2 bases; unmatched junction nucleotides: 2. The germline gives CDR1 SNHLY, CDR2 FYNNEI. This CDR3 is built from 15 residues.

This clonotype was detected a few times. The chain couples TRBV12-3 or TRBV12-4 to TRBJ2-1, with a weak D call TRBD1 (5 bases). This CDR3 is 13 amino acids long. The V and J ends lost 3 bases and 6 bases respectively, with 9 bases between them. CDR3 nucleotide sequence: TGTGCCAGCAGTTTGTTGGGGCGCAATGAGCAGTTCTTC. Protein: CASSLLGRNEQFF.

This clonotype was seen at least ten times. The V call is TRBV12-3 or TRBV12-4, the J call TRBJ2-1; tentative D call: TRBD1 (5 bases). The CDR3 length is 12 residues. V was trimmed by 6 bases and J by 8 bases, leaving 11 bases between them. CDR3 DNA: TGTGCCAGCAGCCTGACAGCTGATGAGCAGTTCTTC. Translating it yields CASSLTADEQFF.

At least ten counts were recorded for this clonotype. The V call is TRBV12-3 or TRBV12-4, the J call TRBJ2-3; D is perhaps TRBD1 or TRBD2 (5 bases each). V lost 4 bases, J lost 2 bases, and 13 bases lay in between. The CDR3 extends over 15 amino acids. CDR3 loop: CASSSGTAYTDTQYF. The CDR3 DNA reads as TGTGCCAGCAGTTCCGGGACGGCCTACACAGATACGCAGTATTTT.

The chain is built from TRBV4-3 and TRBJ2-4; D may be TRBD1 or TRBD2 (5 bases each). Trimming stripped 2 bases from V and 3 bases from J, with 8 bases between. The CDR3 consists of 14 residues. CDR1 and CDR2 from the germline V gene are LGHNA and YSLEER. The CDR3 nucleotides are TGCGCCAGCAGCCAAAGGGACGGCAAAAACATTCAGTACTTC. Translation gives CASSQRDGKNIQYF.

This chain joins TRBV20-1 and TRBJ1-1; no clear D gene. This CDR3 has 13 amino acids. The V end was cut by 1 base, the J end by 5 bases, with 11 bases between. Germline assignment: CDR1 DFQATT and CDR2 SNEGSKA (reference sequence). The CDR3, as DNA: TGCAGTGCTAGAGGGCACTTGAGGACTGAAGCTTTCTTT. Protein: CSARGHLRTEAFF.

This clonotype came up many times. The chain couples TRBV7-3 to TRBJ2-7, with no clear D. The CDR3 has 14 residues. The ends were cut back, 5 bases at V and 2 bases at J, with 13 bases in the middle. Germline V CDR1 and CDR2: SGHTA, FQGTGA. In DNA form, the CDR3 reads TGTGCCAGCAGCCCCTGGGGTGGACCCTACGAGCAGTACTTC. Its translation: CASSPWGGPYEQYF.

This clonotype was recorded many times. J is TRBJ2-5 and V is TRBV24-1, with TRBD2 as a possible D gene (6 bases). Germline V gene data show CDR1 as KGHDR and CDR2 as SFDVKD. CDR3 length: 12 residues. With 5 bases removed from V and 5 bases from J, the gap between germline ends came to 8 bases. CDR3 bases: TGTGCCACCAGTGGGGCGGGGGAGACCCAGTACTTC. Amino acid sequence: CATSGAGETQYF.

This clonotype was counted a few times. The chain links TRBV12-3 or TRBV12-4 to TRBJ2-5; D gene unclear. This CDR3 spans 14 amino acids. Trimming cost V 1 base and J 4 bases, with 10 bases left between them. This CDR3 reads CASSLGTDRETQYF. In DNA, the CDR3 is TGTGCCAGCAGTTTAGGGACGGACCGAGAGACCCAGTACTTC.

This clonotype appeared once. This rearrangement joins TRBV2 to TRBJ1-2; D might be TRBD1 (6 bases). V lost 5 bases and J lost 4, with 14 bases in between. This CDR3 region has 14 residues. Germline assignment: CDR1 SNHLY and CDR2 FYNNEI. Here the CDR3 DNA reads TGTGCCAGCAGTACACGGACAGCTAGCTATGGCTACACCTTC. Residues: CASSTRTASYGYTF.

This clonotype was observed at least ten times. The chain joins TRBV18 to TRBJ1-1; D call uncertain. Germline V CDR1 and CDR2: KGHSH, LQKENI. This CDR3 has 15 amino acids. V lost 2 bases and J 0 bases, leaving 10 bases between the germline ends. CDR3 nucleotides: TGTGCCAGCTCACCAGGGCCGGATATGAACACTGAAGCTTTCTTT. It specifies CASSPGPDMNTEAFF.

The sample holds many counts of this clonotype. The chain recombines TRBV29-1 with TRBJ2-3; 10 bases match TRBD2. The CDR3 loop spans 13 amino acids. Looked up from germline, CDR1 is SQVTM and CDR2 is ANQGSEA. Unmatched junction bases numbered 6, after V lost 7 bases and J lost 5 bases. The DNA for the CDR3 is TGCAGCGCTGACTGGACTAGCGGAGATACGCAGTATTTT. It translates to CSADWTSGDTQYF.

Points on this clonotype: A much larger clonotype is one base distant, so this may be a read error. This is likely a read error, given that the CDR3 carries no conserved phenylalanine or tryptophan at its end. The chain is built from TRBV28 and TRBJ1-3; D ambiguous. V gave up 7 bases and J gave up 4 bases, with 8 bases separating them. Germline CDR1 MDHEN, CDR2 SYDVKM. The CDR3 runs 12 residues. CDR3 coding DNA: TGTGCCAGCACGTCCATGGGAAACACCATATATCTT. Residues: CASTSMGNTIYL.

In DNA, the CDR3 is TGTGCCACAAGGAACACCGGGGAGCTGTTTTTT. Residues: CATRNTGELFF. The chain has TRBV10-3 and TRBJ2-2; no definite D call. The CDR3 is 11 amino acids. Germline V gives CDR1 ENHRY, CDR2 SYGVKD. Trimming removed 10 bases at V and 1 base at J, with 4 bases between.

This clonotype was seen at least ten times. The rearrangement uses TRBV6-2 or TRBV6-3 and TRBJ1-2; D is unresolved. This CDR3 spans 13 amino acids. V was pared by 7 bases and J by 3 bases, with 12 bases between. The germline V gene encodes CDR1 MNHEY and CDR2 SVGEGT. CDR3: CASNLDTDYGYTF. The DNA for the CDR3 is TGTGCCAGCAACCTCGACACCGACTATGGCTACACCTTC.

This clonotype was observed many times. This chain joins TRBV20-1 and TRBJ2-7; 9 positions match TRBD1. Germline values: CDR1 DFQATT, CDR2 SNEGSKA (reference sequence). The CDR3 totals 13 residues. V shed 6 bases and J 4 bases; nucleotides not matched to a gene: 7. CDR3: CSARDRVSYEQYF. The CDR3 nucleotides are TGCAGTGCCCGGGACAGGGTGTCTTACGAGCAGTACTTC.

V usage is TRBV3-1 and J usage is TRBJ2-1; D not resolved. This CDR3 is 18 amino acids long. Germline V gene lookup returns CDR1 LGHDT and CDR2 YNNKEL (reference sequence). V shed 1 base and J shed 2 bases, with 18 bases lying between them. CDR3 residues: CASSQGLLAPDTYNEQFF. The CDR3 nucleotides read TGTGCCAGCAGCCAAGGCTTGCTGGCACCCGATACCTACAATGAGCAGTTCTTC.